The clone carrying this TCR beta chain has more than one count but fewer than ten. As to treatment: over 15 received Ad26.COV2.S at low or high dose, single or two shots; about 5 received placebo; per-sample allocation not given. After the first vaccine or placebo injection, samples were drawn on day 63. This sample was included in a study of Ad26.COV2.S vaccination and SARS-CoV-2 variants. V lost 6 bases to trimming and J lost 7 bases, with 13 bases between them. This CDR3 has 14 amino acids. Germline V lookup: CDR1 SNHLY, CDR2 FYNNEI. Clones were sequenced by immunoSEQ multiplex PCR, and TCRdb holds only the in-frame ones, with some missing. The table has a few hundred thousand clones, around 88% seen once.

The rearrangement joins TRBV2 to TRBJ1-6; D gene ambiguous. The input for sequencing was peripheral blood, taken in a trial of Ad26.COV2.S vaccine versus placebo. This clonotype originated in a person aged 18 to 65 who received the Ad26.COV2.S COVID-19 vaccine or a placebo. The DNA of the CDR3 is TGTGCCAGCAGCGCCGGGCAGCAAAATTCACCCCTCCACTTT. The encoded protein is CASSAGQQNSPLHF.